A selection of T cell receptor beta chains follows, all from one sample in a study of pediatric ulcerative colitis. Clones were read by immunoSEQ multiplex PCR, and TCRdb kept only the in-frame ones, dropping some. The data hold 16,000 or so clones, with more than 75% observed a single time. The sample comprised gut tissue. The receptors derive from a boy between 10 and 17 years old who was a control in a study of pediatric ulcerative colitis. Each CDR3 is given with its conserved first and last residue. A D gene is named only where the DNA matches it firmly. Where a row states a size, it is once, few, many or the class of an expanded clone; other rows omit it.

CAIGGATNEKLFF,TGTGCGATCGGAGGCGCAACTAATGAAAAACTGTTTTTT,few,TRBJ1-4,-,TRBV28
CASSPSAQGPNYEQYF,TGTGCCAGCAGTCCCTCCGCCCAGGGGCCCAACTACGAGCAGTACTTC,-,TRBJ2-7,-,TRBV27
CASSPPGAISDTQYF,TGTGCCAGCTCACCACCGGGGGCCATTTCAGATACGCAGTATTTT,-,TRBJ2-3,-,TRBV18
CASSLVAGNSDTQYF,TGTGCCAGCAGCTTAGTGGCAGGGAATTCCGATACGCAGTATTTT,-,TRBJ2-3,-,TRBV7-2
CASSYSSPSTEKLFF,TGTGCCAGCAGTTACTCAAGTCCGTCAACTGAAAAACTGTTTTTT,-,TRBJ1-4,-,TRBV6-5
CASSSTTSVDTGELFF,TGTGCCAGCAGTTCCACTACTAGCGTGGACACCGGGGAGCTGTTTTTT,-,TRBJ2-2,TRBD2,TRBV28
CASFSSPYEQYF,TGTGCCTCTTTCTCCAGTCCCTACGAGCAGTACTTC,medium-sized,TRBJ2-7,-,TRBV30
CASSVGRSFDIQYF,TGTGCCAGCAGTGTTGGACGGAGTTTCGACATTCAGTACTTC,-,TRBJ2-4,-,TRBV6-1
CASSLQGGTGEYEQYF,TGTGCCAGCAGCCTTCAGGGCGGGACTGGTGAGTACGAGCAGTACTTC,-,TRBJ2-7,-,TRBV9
CASTLDRSSYEQYF,TGTGCCAGCACCCTGGACAGAAGCTCCTACGAGCAGTACTTC,-,TRBJ2-7,-,TRBV2
CASSIGDTRWNLDNQPQHF,TGTGCCAGTAGTATAGGGGACACGCGCTGGAATCTTGACAATCAGCCCCAGCATTTT,few,TRBJ1-5,-,TRBV19
CASSWPMSGDRTDTQYF,TGTGCCAGCAGTTGGCCTATGAGCGGGGACCGCACAGATACGCAGTATTTT,-,TRBJ2-3,TRBD2,TRBV28
CASSLGRESGEQYF,TGTGCCAGCAGCTTGGGGCGGGAGAGTGGCGAGCAGTACTTC,few,TRBJ2-7,TRBD2,TRBV7-3
CASSLDLGWGYTF,TGTGCCAGCAGTTTAGATTTAGGATGGGGCTACACCTTC,once,TRBJ1-2,-,TRBV28
CSVLGTASSGANVLTF,TGCAGCGTACTAGGGACGGCTAGCTCTGGGGCCAACGTCCTGACTTTC,-,TRBJ2-6,-,TRBV29-1
CASSAVRGQETQYF,TGTGCCAGCAGTGCTGTCAGGGGGCAAGAGACCCAGTACTTC,-,TRBJ2-5,TRBD1,TRBV2
CASSPGHLNEKLFF,TGTGCCAGCAGCCCGGGACATCTTAATGAAAAACTGTTTTTT,-,TRBJ1-4,-,TRBV27
CASSEGRESSYEQYF,TGTGCCAGCAGTGAGGGTAGAGAGAGCTCCTACGAGCAGTACTTC,-,TRBJ2-7,-,TRBV2
CASSQVGQADTQYF,TGTGCCAGCAGCCAAGTGGGGCAGGCAGATACGCAGTATTTT,-,TRBJ2-3,-,TRBV4-2
CASSLEGLAGGYNEQFF,TGTGCCAGCAGCTTAGAGGGACTAGCGGGGGGTTACAATGAGCAGTTCTTC,-,TRBJ2-1,TRBD2,TRBV11-3
CARSTHSDFDTQYF,TGTGCCAGATCGACACATTCAGATTTCGATACGCAGTATTTT,few,TRBJ2-3,-,TRBV19
CASSVGGTDILYEQYF,TGTGCCAGCAGCGTAGGTGGGACAGATATCCTCTACGAGCAGTACTTC,-,TRBJ2-7,TRBD1,TRBV9
CASSLLAGGNTDTQYF,TGTGCCAGCAGCTTACTTGCGGGGGGGAACACAGATACGCAGTATTTT,-,TRBJ2-3,TRBD2,TRBV11-2
CASSLSPAGNTGELFF,TGTGCCAGCTCCCTCAGTCCTGCAGGGAACACCGGGGAGCTGTTTTTT,-,TRBJ2-2,-,TRBV18
CASSLAGPASNQPQHF,TGTGCCAGCAGCTTAGCGGGGCCGGCGAGCAATCAGCCCCAGCATTTT,once,TRBJ1-5,-,TRBV7-2
CASRIAGTQNEQFF,TGTGCCAGCAGAATAGCGGGAACCCAGAATGAGCAGTTCTTC,once,TRBJ2-1,TRBD2,TRBV4-2
CASTQLAGATNEQFF,TGTGCCAGCACCCAGCTAGCGGGAGCCACCAATGAGCAGTTCTTC,-,TRBJ2-1,TRBD2,TRBV7-3
CASSPRDAGNTIYF,TGTGCCAGCAGCCCGAGGGACGCTGGAAACACCATATATTTT,-,TRBJ1-3,-,TRBV9
CASSSLGQYSNQPQHF,TGCGCCAGCAGCTCCTTGGGACAGTATAGCAATCAGCCCCAGCATTTT,-,TRBJ1-5,TRBD1,TRBV5-1
CASSLVVNTYEQYF,TGTGCCAGCAGCTTAGTGGTAAATACCTACGAGCAGTACTTC,-,TRBJ2-7,-,TRBV7-2
CASSDLAGGPYEQYF,TGTGCCAGCAGCGATCTAGCGGGGGGCCCCTACGAGCAGTACTTC,once,TRBJ2-7,TRBD2,TRBV7-8